One and the same sample provided the 5 T cell receptor beta chains below, sequenced in a study of human versus mouse CDR3 diversity and MHC coevolution. Profiling relied on immunoSEQ multiplex PCR, and the TCRdb table lists in-frame clones only, not all of them. The profile covers about 81,000 clones, with 80% to 95% appearing a single time and about 1.4% taken by the ten largest. What was sequenced was naive CD4+ T cells from blood. The subset is: CD45RO-negative CD62L-positive naive CD4 T cells. These receptor sequences come from a person aged 30 to 69 in good health.

V gene TRBV10-3 combines with J gene TRBJ1-4; the match to TRBD1 covers 7 bases. Per germline, CDR1 ENHRY and CDR2 SYGVKD. V shed 0 bases, J shed 8 bases, and the junction held 3 bases outside the gene matches. This CDR3 has 14 residues. DNA of the CDR3: TGTGCCATCAGTGAGTCAGGGGGCGAGGAAAAACTGTTTTTT. Its translation: CAISESGGEEKLFF.

In DNA form, the CDR3 reads TGTGCCAGCTCCCGCACCCGGGGATCAACTAATGAAAAACTGTTTTTT. It translates to CASSRTRGSTNEKLFF. This chain uses TRBV18 with TRBJ1-4; the D is unclear. The CDR3 has 16 residues. Germline V CDR1 and CDR2: KGHSH, LQKENI. Trimming shortened V by 6 bases and J by 0 bases, and 14 bases separated the two germline ends.

The V gene is TRBV15, the J gene TRBJ2-4, with a possible D match to TRBD2 (5 bases). The length of the CDR3 is 13 residues. V was clipped by 0 bases and J by 8 bases, with 8 bases between them. From germline, CDR1 is LNHNV and CDR2 YYDKDF (reference sequence). The CDR3 loop is CATSRDVRDIQYF. The DNA for the CDR3 is TGTGCCACCAGCAGAGATGTGAGGGACATTCAGTACTTC.

V is TRBV19 and J is TRBJ2-3; D perhaps matches TRBD1 (5 bases). The CDR3 extends over 15 amino acids. The germline V and J ends were trimmed by 6 bases and 0 bases, with 13 bases remaining between them. CDR1 is LNHDA and CDR2 is SQIVND in the germline V gene (reference sequence). Here the CDR3 DNA reads TGTGCCAGTAGCACTGGACACGTTAGCACAGATACGCAGTATTTT. Encoded protein: CASSTGHVSTDTQYF.

The chain couples TRBV6-5 to TRBJ1-5, with TRBD1 identical over 7 bases. The CDR3 has 14 amino acids. J gave up 7 bases and V 4 bases, and 7 bases lay outside the gene matches. CDR1 MNHEY and CDR2 SVGAGI come from the germline V gene. The CDR3 bases are TGTGCCAGCAGTTCCTTGGACAGGCGGCAGCCCCAGCATTTT. It codes for CASSSLDRRQPQHF.